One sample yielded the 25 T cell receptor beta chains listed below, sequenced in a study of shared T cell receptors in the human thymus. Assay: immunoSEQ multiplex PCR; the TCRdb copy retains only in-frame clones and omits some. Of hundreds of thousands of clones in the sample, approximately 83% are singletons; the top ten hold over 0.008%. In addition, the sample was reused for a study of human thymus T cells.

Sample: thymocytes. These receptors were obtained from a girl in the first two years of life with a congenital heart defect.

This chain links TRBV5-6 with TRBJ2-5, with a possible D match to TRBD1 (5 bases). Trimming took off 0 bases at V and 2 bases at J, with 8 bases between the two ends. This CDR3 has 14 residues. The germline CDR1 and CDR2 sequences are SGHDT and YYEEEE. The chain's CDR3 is CASSLGQSQETQYF. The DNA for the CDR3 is TGTGCCAGCAGCTTGGGACAGAGTCAAGAGACCCAGTACTTC.

This chain's CDR3 is CASSAQGQPLYTEAFF. Here the CDR3 DNA reads TGTGCCAGCAGTGCCCAGGGTCAACCCCTATACACTGAAGCTTTCTTT. The V call is TRBV27, the J call TRBJ1-1, with D maybe TRBD1 (5 bases). V was pared by 5 bases and J by 3 bases, with 19 bases between. CDR3 length: 16 residues. CDR1 and CDR2 from the germline V gene are MNHEY and SMNVEV (reference sequence).

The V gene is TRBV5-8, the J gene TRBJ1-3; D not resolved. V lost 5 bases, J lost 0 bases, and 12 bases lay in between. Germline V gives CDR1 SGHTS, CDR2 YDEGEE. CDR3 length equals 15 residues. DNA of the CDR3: TGTGCCAGCAGTCGACACCCGAGCTCTGGAAACACCATATATTTT. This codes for CASSRHPSSGNTIYF.

The CDR3 loop reads CASRPRDRGYLNYGYTF. CDR3 in DNA: TGTGCCAGTAGGCCACGGGACAGGGGCTACCTTAACTATGGCTACACCTTC. The chain couples TRBV19 to TRBJ1-2; 10 bases are shared with TRBD1. This CDR3 spans 17 amino acids. Germline-derived CDR1 and CDR2 are LNHDA and SQIVND (reference sequence). The V gene end was trimmed by 6 bases and the J gene end by 1 base; junction bases not matched to a gene: 11.

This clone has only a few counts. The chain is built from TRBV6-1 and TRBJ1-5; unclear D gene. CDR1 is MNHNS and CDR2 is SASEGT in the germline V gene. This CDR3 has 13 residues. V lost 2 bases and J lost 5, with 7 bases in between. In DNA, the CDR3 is TGTGCCAGCAGTGAATTCTCCCATCAGCCCCAGCATTTT. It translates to CASSEFSHQPQHF.

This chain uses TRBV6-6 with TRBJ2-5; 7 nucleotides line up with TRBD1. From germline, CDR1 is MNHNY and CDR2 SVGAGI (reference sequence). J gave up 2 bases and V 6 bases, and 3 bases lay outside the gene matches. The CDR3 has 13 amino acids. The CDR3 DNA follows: TGTGCCAGCAGGCCGGACAGGCAAGAGACCCAGTACTTC. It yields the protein CASRPDRQETQYF.

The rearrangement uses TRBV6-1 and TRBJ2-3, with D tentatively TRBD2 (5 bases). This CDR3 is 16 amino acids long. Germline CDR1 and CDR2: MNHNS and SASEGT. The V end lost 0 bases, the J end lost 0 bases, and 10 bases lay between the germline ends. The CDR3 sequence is CASSEARDVSTDTQYF. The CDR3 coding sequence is TGTGCCAGCAGTGAAGCGAGGGATGTGAGCACAGATACGCAGTATTTT.

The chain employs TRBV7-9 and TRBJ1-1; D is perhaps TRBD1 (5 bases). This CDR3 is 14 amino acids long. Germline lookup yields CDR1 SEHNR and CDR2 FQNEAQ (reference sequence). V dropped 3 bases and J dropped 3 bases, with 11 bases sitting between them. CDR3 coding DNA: TGTGCCAGCAGCTTTCGGCAGGGCGACACTGAAGCTTTCTTT. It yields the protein CASSFRQGDTEAFF.

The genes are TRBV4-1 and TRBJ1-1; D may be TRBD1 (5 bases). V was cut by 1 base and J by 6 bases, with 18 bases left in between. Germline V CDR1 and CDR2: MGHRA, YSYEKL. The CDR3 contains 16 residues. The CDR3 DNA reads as TGCGCCAGCAGCCAAGGCCCCGGGAGGGGATCATCTGAAGCTTTCTTT. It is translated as CASSQGPGRGSSEAFF.

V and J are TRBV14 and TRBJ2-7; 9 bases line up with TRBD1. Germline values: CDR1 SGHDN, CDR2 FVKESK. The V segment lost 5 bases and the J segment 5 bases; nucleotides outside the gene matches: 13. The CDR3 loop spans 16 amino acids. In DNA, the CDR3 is TGTGCCAGCAGCACTATACAGGGGGCAGAAGTTGACGAGCAGTACTTC. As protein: CASSTIQGAEVDEQYF.

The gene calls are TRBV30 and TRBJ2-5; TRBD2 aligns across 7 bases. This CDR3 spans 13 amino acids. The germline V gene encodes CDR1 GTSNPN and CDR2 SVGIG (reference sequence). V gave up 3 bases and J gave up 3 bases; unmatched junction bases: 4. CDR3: CAWRLRGEETQYF. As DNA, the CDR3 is TGTGCCTGGAGGCTACGGGGGGAAGAGACCCAGTACTTC.

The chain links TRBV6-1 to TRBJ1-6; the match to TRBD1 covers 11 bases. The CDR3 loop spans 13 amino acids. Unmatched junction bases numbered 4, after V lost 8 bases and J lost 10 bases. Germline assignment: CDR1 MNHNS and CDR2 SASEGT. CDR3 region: CASGDRGNSPLHF. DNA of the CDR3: TGTGCCAGCGGGGACAGGGGGAACTCACCCCTCCACTTT.

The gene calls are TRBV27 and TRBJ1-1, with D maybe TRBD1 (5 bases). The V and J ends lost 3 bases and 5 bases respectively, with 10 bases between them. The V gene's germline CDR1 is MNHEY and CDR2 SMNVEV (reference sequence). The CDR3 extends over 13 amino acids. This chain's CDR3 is CASSFWGRTEAFF. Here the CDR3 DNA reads TGTGCCAGCAGTTTCTGGGGCCGGACTGAAGCTTTCTTT.

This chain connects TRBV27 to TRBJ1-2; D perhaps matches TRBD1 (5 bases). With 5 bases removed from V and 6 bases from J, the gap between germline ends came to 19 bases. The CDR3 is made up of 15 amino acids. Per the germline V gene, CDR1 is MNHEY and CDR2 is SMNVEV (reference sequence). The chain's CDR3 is CASSTHGTFSNGYTF. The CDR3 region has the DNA TGTGCCAGCAGTACCCACGGGACTTTCTCGAATGGCTACACCTTC.

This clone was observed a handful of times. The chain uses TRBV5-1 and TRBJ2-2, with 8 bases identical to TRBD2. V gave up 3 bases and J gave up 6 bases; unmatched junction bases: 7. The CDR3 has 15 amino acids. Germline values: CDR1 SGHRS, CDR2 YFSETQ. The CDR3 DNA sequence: TGCGCCAGCAGCTCCCCTTCCGGGGGGGCCGGGGAGCTGTTTTTT. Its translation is CASSSPSGGAGELFF.

This chain's CDR3 is CASSQGAGYTF. The CDR3 coding sequence is TGTGCCAGTAGCCAGGGGGCTGGCTACACCTTC. The rearrangement uses TRBV19 and TRBJ1-2; TRBD1 matches at 8 bases. The CDR3 loop spans 11 amino acids. V gave up 6 bases and J gave up 7 bases; unmatched junction bases: 1. From germline, CDR1 is LNHDA and CDR2 SQIVND (reference sequence).

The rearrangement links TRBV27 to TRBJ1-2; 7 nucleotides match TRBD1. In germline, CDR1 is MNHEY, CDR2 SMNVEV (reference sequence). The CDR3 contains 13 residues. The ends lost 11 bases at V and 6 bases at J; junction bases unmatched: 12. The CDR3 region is CASRPDRADGYTF. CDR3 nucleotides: TGTGCCTCTAGACCCGACAGGGCCGATGGCTACACCTTC.

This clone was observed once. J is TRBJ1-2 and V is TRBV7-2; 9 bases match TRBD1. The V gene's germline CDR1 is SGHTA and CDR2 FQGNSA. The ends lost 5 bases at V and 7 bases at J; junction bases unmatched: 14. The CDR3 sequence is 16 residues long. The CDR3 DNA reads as TGTGCCAGCAGCCTAAACCGGGACAGGGAGTGTGGTGGCTACACCTTC. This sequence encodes CASSLNRDRECGGYTF. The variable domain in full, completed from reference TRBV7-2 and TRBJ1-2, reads GAGVSQSPSNKVTEKGKDVELRCDPISGHTALYWYRQSLGQGLEFLIYFQGNSAPDKSGLPSDRFSAERTGGSVSTLTIQRTQQEDSAVYLCASSLNRDRECGGYTFGSGTRLTVV.

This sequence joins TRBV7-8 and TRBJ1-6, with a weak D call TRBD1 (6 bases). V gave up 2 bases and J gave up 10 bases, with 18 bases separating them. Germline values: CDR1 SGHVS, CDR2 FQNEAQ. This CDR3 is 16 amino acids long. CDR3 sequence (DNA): TGTGCCAGCAGCTTAAACTGGGGACAAGGAAAGTCACCCCTCCACTTT. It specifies CASSLNWGQGKSPLHF.

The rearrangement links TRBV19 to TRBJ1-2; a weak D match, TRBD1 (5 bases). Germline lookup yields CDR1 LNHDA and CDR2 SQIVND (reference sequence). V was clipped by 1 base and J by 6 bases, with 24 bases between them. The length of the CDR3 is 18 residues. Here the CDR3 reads CASSIAVSGGTGLNGYTF. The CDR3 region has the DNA TGTGCCAGTAGTATAGCGGTGTCGGGGGGGACGGGGCTTAATGGCTACACCTTC.

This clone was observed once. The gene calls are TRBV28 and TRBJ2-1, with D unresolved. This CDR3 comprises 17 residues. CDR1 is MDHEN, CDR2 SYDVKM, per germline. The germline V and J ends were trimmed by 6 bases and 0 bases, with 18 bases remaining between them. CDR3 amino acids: CASSKQLKESSYNEQFF. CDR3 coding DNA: TGTGCCAGCAGCAAACAGCTAAAAGAGAGCTCCTACAATGAGCAGTTCTTC.

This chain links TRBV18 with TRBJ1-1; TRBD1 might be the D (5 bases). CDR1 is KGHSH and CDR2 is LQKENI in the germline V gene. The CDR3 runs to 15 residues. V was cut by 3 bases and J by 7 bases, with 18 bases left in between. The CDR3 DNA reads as TGTGCCAGCTCACCGCGGGACCCCTTGGTTTTTGAAGCTTTCTTT. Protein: CASSPRDPLVFEAFF. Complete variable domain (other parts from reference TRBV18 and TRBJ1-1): NAGVMQNPRHLVRRRGQEARLRCSPMKGHSHVYWYRQLPEEGLKFMVYLQKENIIDESGMPKERFSAEFPKEGPSILRIQQVVRGDSAAYFCASSPRDPLVFEAFFGQGTRLTVV.

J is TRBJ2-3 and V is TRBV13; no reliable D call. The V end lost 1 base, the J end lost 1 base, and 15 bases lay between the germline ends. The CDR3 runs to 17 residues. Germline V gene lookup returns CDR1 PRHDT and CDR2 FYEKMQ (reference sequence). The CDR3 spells CASSLVIRLRGTDTQYF. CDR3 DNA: TGTGCCAGCAGCTTAGTTATCCGGTTACGCGGCACAGATACGCAGTATTTT.

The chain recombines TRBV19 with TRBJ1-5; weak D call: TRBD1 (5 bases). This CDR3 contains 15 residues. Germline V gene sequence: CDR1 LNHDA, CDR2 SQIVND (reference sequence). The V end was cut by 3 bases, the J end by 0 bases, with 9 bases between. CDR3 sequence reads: CASSMRQNSNQPQHF. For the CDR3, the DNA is TGTGCCAGTAGTATGCGACAGAATAGCAATCAGCCCCAGCATTTT.

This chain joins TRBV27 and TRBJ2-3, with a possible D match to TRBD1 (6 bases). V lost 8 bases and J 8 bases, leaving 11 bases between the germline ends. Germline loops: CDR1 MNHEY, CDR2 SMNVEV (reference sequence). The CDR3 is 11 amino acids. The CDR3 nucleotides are TGTGCCAGCGAAAAAGGGGGTACGCAGTATTTT. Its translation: CASEKGGTQYF.